Following are 18 T cell receptor beta chains from one sample sequenced in a study of beta chain features in type 1 diabetes. Sequenced material consisted of expressed TCRB transcripts (all of the isolated RNA was reverse transcribed). Generated by immunoSEQ multiplex PCR, the TCRdb table keeps only in-frame clones and is missing some. The data show 330,000 or so clones, around 19% seen once. What was sequenced was naive CD4+ T cells from blood. These receptors all stem from a woman aged 18-29 years in good health.

This chain links TRBV15 with TRBJ2-7; 10 bases fit TRBD1. Germline V lookup: CDR1 LNHNV, CDR2 YYDKDF (reference sequence). The CDR3 length is 13 residues. V shed 3 bases, J shed 9 bases, and the junction held 5 bases outside the gene matches. For the CDR3, the DNA is TGTGCCACCAGCAGGGGGACAGGGGCAGGGCAGTACTTC. Amino acids: CATSRGTGAGQYF.

The genes are TRBV7-9 and TRBJ2-5, with 7 positions matching TRBD2. Trimming at V came to 5 bases and at J to 4 bases, leaving 7 bases not matched to a gene. Germline CDR1 SEHNR, CDR2 FQNEAQ (reference sequence). CDR3 length equals 14 residues. This chain's CDR3 is CASSQTGGRETQYF. The CDR3 bases are TGTGCCAGCAGCCAGACCGGGGGGAGAGAGACCCAGTACTTC.

The CDR3 sequence is CASGPRTSGYEQYF. The DNA for the CDR3 is TGTGCTAGTGGTCCCCGGACTAGCGGCTACGAGCAGTACTTC. The V and J genes are TRBV12-5 and TRBJ2-7; TRBD2 matches 10 bases. Looked up from germline, CDR1 is LGHNT and CDR2 is FRNRAP. The CDR3 is 14 residues long. The V segment lost 5 bases and the J segment 3 bases; nucleotides outside the gene matches: 4.

The chain joins TRBV11-3 to TRBJ2-5, with 11 bases that match TRBD1. The CDR3 totals 17 residues. J lost 4 bases, V lost 2 bases, and 9 bases had no gene match. Germline CDR1 and CDR2: SGHNT and YENEEA. DNA of the CDR3: TGTGCCAGCAGCTTAAGAGGACAGGGGGCAATAAGAGAGACCCAGTACTTC. It specifies CASSLRGQGAIRETQYF.

J is TRBJ2-1 and V is TRBV25-1; 8 bases agree with TRBD2. CDR1 and CDR2 from the germline V gene are MGHDK and SYGVNS. The CDR3 is 15 residues long. J was trimmed by 6 bases and V by 4 bases; bases with no gene match: 8. The CDR3 here is CASSGSGAGANEQFF. CDR3 nucleotides: TGTGCCAGCAGTGGTAGCGGGGCAGGGGCCAATGAGCAGTTCTTC.

The chain has TRBV30 and TRBJ2-1, with D possibly matching TRBD1 (6 bases). The CDR3 runs to 14 residues. Trimming took 4 bases from V and 0 from J, leaving 10 bases between them. Germline V gene lookup returns CDR1 GTSNPN and CDR2 SVGIG (reference sequence). DNA for the CDR3: TGTGCCTGGATGGACAGTCGCTCCTACAATGAGCAGTTCTTC. Translation: CAWMDSRSYNEQFF.

This clone was seen a handful of times. The DNA of the CDR3 is TGCAGCGTTGTGTTACTAGCGGCACGTTACGAGCAGTACTTC. It encodes CSVVLLAARYEQYF. This chain joins TRBV29-1 and TRBJ2-7; 8 bases fit TRBD2. This CDR3 spans 14 amino acids. Losses at the gene ends were 4 bases for V and 4 bases for J; bases not matched to a gene: 9. Germline V gene data show CDR1 as SQVTM and CDR2 as ANQGSEA.

CDR3 protein: CASSRPDADYGYTF. The CDR3, as DNA: TGTGCCAGCTCGCGGCCAGATGCAGACTATGGCTACACCTTC. The chain recombines TRBV18 with TRBJ1-2; D remains unclear. The CDR3 length is 14 residues. Germline-derived CDR1 and CDR2 are KGHSH and LQKENI. V gave up 6 bases and J gave up 3 bases, with 14 bases separating them.

This chain joins TRBV2 and TRBJ2-1; 12 nucleotides match TRBD1. The CDR3 loop spans 14 amino acids. The V gene's germline CDR1 is SNHLY and CDR2 FYNNEI. V gave up 9 bases and J gave up 8 bases; unmatched junction bases: 8. The DNA for the CDR3 is TGTGCCAGTAAAAGGGACAGGGGGCTCGATGAGCAGTTCTTC. Its protein is CASKRDRGLDEQFF.

This chain uses TRBV5-8 with TRBJ2-1, with D unclear. The germline V gene has CDR1 SGHTS and CDR2 YDEGEE. The CDR3 is 14 residues long. V gave up 4 bases and J gave up 9 bases, with 17 bases separating them. The CDR3 DNA reads TGTGCCAGCAGCCTCGGTGTGGGCCGAAGTGAGCAGTTCTTC. Protein sequence: CASSLGVGRSEQFF.

This clone was observed a handful of times. The V and J genes are TRBV7-9 and TRBJ2-5, with TRBD1 as a possible D gene (6 bases). This CDR3 contains 16 residues. Germline values: CDR1 SEHNR, CDR2 FQNEAQ (reference sequence). The ends were cut back, 1 base at V and 3 bases at J, with 15 bases in the middle. The CDR3 DNA follows: TGTGCCAGCAGCTTAGTGGGGGCTACGGCGAAAGAGACCCAGTACTTC. Residues: CASSLVGATAKETQYF.

Concerning this clone itself: A junction boundary mismatches the germline segment, possibly from a read error. V is TRBV9 and J is TRBJ1-6; no definite D call. CDR3 length: 12 amino acids. Germline CDR1 is SGDLS and CDR2 is YYNGEE. In nucleotides, the CDR3 is TGTGCCAACAGCGTAAACTCGGGTCCCCTCCACTTT. Its protein is CANSVNSGPLHF. Full variable domain (missing parts from reference TRBV9 and TRBJ1-6): DSGVTQTPKHLITATGQRVTLRCSPRSGDLSVYWYQQSLDQGLQFLIQYYNGEERAKGNILERFSAQQFPDLHSELNLSSLELGDSALYFCANSVNSGPLHFGNGTRLTVT.

Remarks on this clone: The sample has other DNA sequences that encode this CDR3 too. The V and J genes are TRBV28 and TRBJ2-7; 7 nucleotides align to TRBD1. V gave up 6 bases and J gave up 3 bases; unmatched junction bases: 5. The CDR3 sequence is 13 residues long. Germline lookup yields CDR1 MDHEN and CDR2 SYDVKM. CDR3 DNA: TGTGCCAGCAGCCCGGGACAGAGCTACGAGCAGTACTTC. Translation gives CASSPGQSYEQYF.

The V and J genes are TRBV7-9 and TRBJ1-1; 7 nucleotides align to TRBD1. CDR1 is SEHNR and CDR2 is FQNEAQ in the germline V gene (reference sequence). The J segment lost 14 bases and the V segment lost 1 base, leaving 13 bases of the junction unmatched. This CDR3 has 14 amino acids. DNA for the CDR3: TGTGCCAGCAGCTTAGGTATCTCAACAGGGGAGGTATTCTTT. Its protein product is CASSLGISTGEVFF.

This clone occurred a few times. The rearrangement uses TRBV7-9 and TRBJ2-1; no reliable D call. Germline values: CDR1 SEHNR, CDR2 FQNEAQ (reference sequence). CDR3 size: 12 residues. The germline V and J ends were trimmed by 3 bases and 10 bases, with 10 bases remaining between them. CDR3 protein: CASSFADTEQFF. The CDR3, as DNA: TGTGCCAGCAGCTTCGCTGACACCGAGCAGTTCTTC.

This clone was found a few times. The chain couples TRBV29-1 to TRBJ1-5; 7 nucleotides agree with TRBD1. Trimming took 7 bases from V and 6 from J; bases not matched to a gene: 9. Germline V gives CDR1 SQVTM, CDR2 ANQGSEA. The CDR3 length is 13 residues. The CDR3 loop is CSEQRQGTQPQHF. The CDR3 DNA sequence: TGCAGCGAACAGAGACAGGGTACTCAGCCCCAGCATTTT.

V is TRBV4-1 and J is TRBJ2-1, with 13 bases aligning to TRBD2. CDR3 length: 17 residues. V shed 1 base and J 12 bases; nucleotides not matched to a gene: 12. CDR1 MGHRA and CDR2 YSYEKL come from the germline V gene. In DNA form, the CDR3 reads TGCGCCAGCAGCCAAGGGGTGCCGGGACTAGCGGGACAGCGGCAGTTCTTC. It is translated as CASSQGVPGLAGQRQFF.

The chain couples TRBV15 to TRBJ1-2, with 7 bases lining up with TRBD1. The CDR3 covers 15 residues. The junction had 4 bases not matched to a gene; V was cut back by 3 bases and J by 0 bases. CDR1 and CDR2 from the germline V gene are LNHNV and YYDKDF (reference sequence). The CDR3: CATSRGTGANYGYTF. The CDR3 nucleotides read TGTGCCACCAGCAGGGGAACAGGGGCTAACTATGGCTACACCTTC.